This T cell receptor (beta chain) was recorded in a study of T cells in Graves' hyperthyroidism and ophthalmopathy. Background on the study: Specimen type is peripheral blood, collected at initial diagnosis prior to any treatment. Study results and caveats: The model identified upcoming ophthalmopathy a median about six months ahead of onset.

This clonotype was recorded many times. Its antigen is unidentified. Using RNA transcripts as the source, TCR beta CDR3 regions were amplified. The HTBI primer set served for first-round RT-PCR of the TCR CDR3. One entry per CDR3 protein, called by TCRdb with MiXCR from the multiplex PCR reads. The sample lists around 300,000 distinct CDR3 sequences, roughly 22% occurring once. This sequence originates from a man in his thirties or forties with Graves' ophthalmopathy. The sample was blood.

CDR3 protein: CASSEQGLPHYGYTF. In DNA form, the CDR3 reads TGTGCCAGCAGTGAACAGGGGCTCCCTCACTATGGCTACACCTTC. The chain links TRBV2 to TRBJ1-2; the D gene is possibly TRBD1 (6 bases). There are 15 residues in the CDR3. Per the germline V gene, CDR1 is SNHLY and CDR2 is FYNNEI. V lost 2 bases to trimming and J lost 3 bases, with 13 bases between them.